In this sample, the clone carrying this T cell receptor (beta chain) turned up once. This sample was taken from a study of control samples from healthy donors and cancer patients. The table came from immunoSEQ multiplex PCR; TCRdb's copy has only in-frame clones and leaves some out. The sample contains fewer than 90,000 clones, about 88% of which appear only once. The germline gives CDR1 SGHDT, CDR2 YYEEEE. V was clipped by 3 bases and J by 6 bases; unmatched bases: 3. The CDR3 length is 14 residues. This chain links TRBV5-6 with TRBJ2-1; TRBD1 matches at 10 bases. This TCR derives from a woman in her 50s in good health. The sample consisted of blood. The DNA for the CDR3 is TGTGCCAGCAGCTCCGGGACAGGGGCCAATGAGCAGTTCTTC. This gives the protein CASSSGTGANEQFF.